The 32 T cell receptor beta chains presented below share a single source sample, sequenced in a study of OX40 agonist ivuxolimab in advanced cancers. Assay used: immunoSEQ multiplex PCR; TCRdb lists only in-frame clones, some missing. Found here are 85,000 to 100,000 clones, around 87% of them singletons; the top ten hold about 4%. Source: CD4+ or CD8+ T cells sorted from blood, taken in a trial of the OX40 agonist ivuxolimab. Source of these receptors: an adult with an advanced solid tumor such as melanoma, head and neck, liver or kidney cancer.

The chain employs TRBV7-2 and TRBJ1-5; D is possibly TRBD1 (6 bases). CDR1 and CDR2 (germline): SGHTA, FQGNSA. Deletions cut 5 bases from V and 5 bases from J, with 13 bases between. The CDR3 contains 14 residues. The CDR3 DNA reads TGTGCCAGCAGCCGATACAGGGCCGATCAGCCCCAGCATTTT. Amino acid sequence: CASSRYRADQPQHF.

V gene TRBV4-1 combines with J gene TRBJ1-2; 8 nucleotides match TRBD1. V was clipped by 1 base and J by 7 bases; unmatched bases: 8. The CDR3 is 15 amino acids. The germline V gene has CDR1 MGHRA and CDR2 YSYEKL. The CDR3 reads CASSQGQGAVRGYTF. The CDR3 DNA is TGCGCCAGCAGCCAAGGGCAGGGGGCGGTGCGTGGCTACACCTTC.

The count of this clone is one. The chain combines TRBV10-3 with TRBJ1-2; D perhaps matches TRBD1 (5 bases). The germline gives CDR1 ENHRY, CDR2 SYGVKD. The CDR3 spans 11 residues. The germline V and J ends were trimmed by 8 bases and 5 bases, with 9 bases remaining between them. CDR3 loop: CAIGGGYGYTF. The CDR3, as DNA: TGTGCCATCGGGGGGGGATATGGCTACACCTTC.

The chain links TRBV13 to TRBJ2-1; the D is unclear. The CDR3 consists of 15 residues. The germline gives CDR1 PRHDT, CDR2 FYEKMQ (reference sequence). With 0 bases removed from V and 7 bases from J, the gap between germline ends came to 13 bases. In nucleotides, the CDR3 is TGTGCCAGCAGCTTAGGCCTAATGGGTGGGAATGAGCAGTTCTTC. Translating gives CASSLGLMGGNEQFF.

The chain has TRBV12-2 and TRBJ1-4; the D call in the table, TRBD1, was not verified against the DNA. TRBV12-2 is a pseudogene locus. The CDR3 spans 17 residues. The CDR3 protein is CASRLEPQGSTNEKLFF. In DNA, the CDR3 is TGTGCAAGTCGCTTGGAGCCGCAGGGCTCGACTAATGAAAAACTGTTTTTT.

This chain connects TRBV12-5 to TRBJ2-5; 8 nucleotides agree with TRBD1. With V trimmed by 1 base and J by 3 bases, 4 bases remained unmatched. The CDR3 spans 15 residues. Germline V gene sequence: CDR1 LGHNT, CDR2 FRNRAP. This CDR3 is CASGLGQGAKETQYF. CDR3 nucleotide sequence: TGTGCTAGTGGTTTGGGGCAGGGGGCTAAAGAGACCCAGTACTTC.

This chain links TRBV5-1 with TRBJ2-1; the match to TRBD1 covers 9 bases. The V segment lost 4 bases and the J segment 7 bases; nucleotides outside the gene matches: 6. The V gene's germline CDR1 is SGHRS and CDR2 YFSETQ. The length of the CDR3 is 14 residues. The DNA for the CDR3 is TGCGCCAGCAGCCCCGGGACAGGGTTGAATGAGCAGTTCTTC. It translates to CASSPGTGLNEQFF.

The chain joins TRBV28 to TRBJ2-4; no definite D call. The CDR3 is 14 amino acids. The ends were cut back, 6 bases at V and 4 bases at J, with 13 bases in the middle. Germline V CDR1 and CDR2: MDHEN, SYDVKM. In nucleotides, the CDR3 is TGTGCCAGCAGCCCGGCGGACGGTAAAAACATTCAGTACTTC. Translated: CASSPADGKNIQYF.

The chain joins TRBV11-2 to TRBJ2-1; D is undetermined. CDR3 length equals 11 residues. Germline V gene sequence: CDR1 SGHAT, CDR2 FQNNGV. The ends were cut back, 1 base at V and 8 bases at J, with 3 bases in the middle. Here the CDR3 reads CASSLGHEQFF. The CDR3, as DNA: TGTGCCAGCAGCTTAGGTCATGAGCAGTTCTTC.

This chain joins TRBV27 and TRBJ2-7, with 12 bases matching TRBD1. This CDR3 has 16 residues. CDR1 MNHEY and CDR2 SMNVEV come from the germline V gene (reference sequence). With 3 bases clipped from V and 2 bases from J, the junction kept 5 bases outside the gene matches. Written as DNA, the CDR3 is TGTGCCAGCAGTTTCCAGGGACAGGGGGCGACCTACGAGCAGTACTTC. Amino acid sequence: CASSFQGQGATYEQYF.

The J gene is TRBJ2-5, the V gene TRBV5-1; D ambiguous. CDR1 is SGHRS, CDR2 YFSETQ, per germline. CDR3 length: 16 amino acids. V was trimmed by 0 bases and J by 1 base, leaving 13 bases between them. Written as DNA, the CDR3 is TGCGCCAGCAGCTTGGGGGTCAAGTCCTTCCAAGAGACCCAGTACTTC. It translates to CASSLGVKSFQETQYF.

This chain uses TRBV7-9 with TRBJ1-1; D gene ambiguous. CDR1 is SEHNR and CDR2 is FQNEAQ in the germline V gene (reference sequence). This CDR3 has 13 amino acids. The V end lost 4 bases, the J end lost 1 base, and 7 bases lay between the germline ends. In DNA, the CDR3 is TGTGCCAGCAGCTCCATCCCGAACACTGAAGCTTTCTTT. Translating it yields CASSSIPNTEAFF.

The chain combines TRBV29-1 with TRBJ2-7, with 12 bases that match TRBD2. The V gene's germline CDR1 is SQVTM and CDR2 ANQGSEA. CDR3 length: 13 amino acids. After removal of 3 bases from V and 7 bases from J, the junction contained 4 bases not matched to a gene. The CDR3, as DNA: TGCAGCGTTGAGGTCGGACTAGCGGGGGAGCAGTACTTC. Translated: CSVEVGLAGEQYF.

The chain employs TRBV6-1 and TRBJ2-7, with D perhaps matching TRBD2 (6 bases). The V end was cut by 2 bases, the J end by 5 bases, with 13 bases between. The CDR3 consists of 14 residues. Germline values: CDR1 MNHNS, CDR2 SASEGT. The CDR3, as DNA: TGTGCCAGCAGTGAATATTGGGGGGTAAACGAGCAGTACGTC. It is translated as CASSEYWGVNEQYV.

The rearrangement joins TRBV5-6 to TRBJ1-1; D unclear. This CDR3 spans 15 amino acids. CDR1 and CDR2 (germline): SGHDT, YYEEEE. V dropped 1 base and J dropped 3 bases, with 13 bases sitting between them. CDR3 loop: CASSLRSAWDTEAFF. In DNA form, the CDR3 reads TGTGCCAGCAGCTTGAGGTCAGCGTGGGACACTGAAGCTTTCTTT.

This clone was picked up one time. The chain combines TRBV15 with TRBJ2-5; no definite D call. The CDR3 spans 14 residues. Between the trimmed V and J ends, which lost 4 bases and 5 bases, there was a span of 14 bases. CDR1 is LNHNV, CDR2 YYDKDF, per germline (reference sequence). This CDR3 reads CATSIQSWVETQYF. CDR3 sequence (DNA): TGTGCCACCAGCATCCAGTCCTGGGTCGAGACCCAGTACTTC.

The J gene is TRBJ1-3, the V gene TRBV28; D is undetermined. Germline loops: CDR1 MDHEN, CDR2 SYDVKM. The CDR3 sequence is 15 residues long. V dropped 2 bases and J dropped 0 bases, with 8 bases sitting between them. CDR3 coding DNA: TGTGCCAGCAGTTTAGGTCAGACCTCTGGAAACACCATATATTTT. The encoded protein is CASSLGQTSGNTIYF.

J is TRBJ1-2 and V is TRBV4-3; maybe TRBD1 (6 bases). This CDR3 is 15 amino acids long. Germline loops: CDR1 LGHNA, CDR2 YSLEER. Trimming left V 3 bases short and J 0 bases short, with 11 bases between. Written as DNA, the CDR3 is TGCGCCAGCAGCCAGCAACAGGGCACTAACTATGGCTACACCTTC. Encoded protein: CASSQQQGTNYGYTF.

The chain links TRBV5-1 to TRBJ1-1, with TRBD1 identical over 8 bases. Germline V CDR1 and CDR2: SGHRS, YFSETQ. V was clipped by 1 base and J by 4 bases; unmatched bases: 3. This CDR3 comprises 14 residues. Written as DNA, the CDR3 is TGCGCCAGCAGCTTGCCTACAGGGGGCACTGAAGCTTTCTTT. Translating it yields CASSLPTGGTEAFF. Based on the CDR3 plus reference TRBV5-1 and TRBJ1-1, the full variable domain is KAGVTQTPRYLIKTRGQQVTLSCSPISGHRSVSWYQQTPGQGLQFLFEYFSETQRNKGNFPGRFSGRQFSNSRSEMNVSTLELGDSALYLCASSLPTGGTEAFFGQGTRLTVV.

J is TRBJ2-3 and V is TRBV4-2; D possibly corresponds to TRBD1 (5 bases). CDR1 is LGHNA and CDR2 is YNFKEQ in the germline V gene. The CDR3 has 15 amino acids. The germline V and J ends were trimmed by 4 bases and 1 base, with 12 bases remaining between them. This CDR3 is CASSLSRGGTDTQYF. DNA of the CDR3: TGTGCCAGCAGCCTGAGTAGGGGTGGCACAGATACGCAGTATTTT.

This clone was seen a few times. The V gene is TRBV30, the J gene TRBJ1-1; D remains unclear. Germline values: CDR1 GTSNPN, CDR2 SVGIG (reference sequence). The CDR3 is 13 amino acids. The V gene lost 3 bases and the J gene lost 0 bases, with 8 bases spanning the gap. CDR3 bases: TGTGCCTGGAGAGGGATGGTGAACACTGAAGCTTTCTTT. This codes for CAWRGMVNTEAFF.

The CDR3 protein is CASSIGSDSLTPPPQHF. CDR3 in DNA: TGTGCCAGTAGTATTGGGAGCGACTCACTCACCCCACCGCCCCAGCATTTT. This chain joins TRBV19 and TRBJ1-5; unclear D gene. This CDR3 region has 17 residues. Germline V gives CDR1 LNHDA, CDR2 SQIVND (reference sequence). Trimming removed 3 bases at V and 9 bases at J, with 24 bases between.

The chain joins TRBV28 to TRBJ1-2; D may be TRBD1 (5 bases). The CDR3 has 13 amino acids. The germline CDR1 and CDR2 sequences are MDHEN and SYDVKM. Trimming left V 6 bases short and J 0 bases short, with 8 bases between. The CDR3 sequence is CASRPTANYGYTF. The DNA of the CDR3 is TGTGCCAGCAGGCCGACAGCTAACTATGGCTACACCTTC.

The gene calls are TRBV27 and TRBJ2-3, with 11 bases that match TRBD1. CDR1 and CDR2 (germline): MNHEY, SMNVEV (reference sequence). The CDR3 runs to 16 residues. V shed 5 bases, J shed 2 bases, and the junction held 6 bases outside the gene matches. The CDR3: CASSLGTGGLTDTQYF. In DNA form, the CDR3 reads TGTGCCAGCAGTCTAGGGACAGGGGGACTCACAGATACGCAGTATTTT.

This clone was counted a few times. In nucleotides, the CDR3 is TGTGCCAGCAGTGAGCGATACCCTCTGCGGGGTACTGAAGCTTTCTTT. Encoded protein: CASSERYPLRGTEAFF. The chain links TRBV6-4 to TRBJ1-1; no definite D call. Germline V gene data show CDR1 as MRHNA and CDR2 as SNTAGT. Trimming pared 3 bases from V and 5 bases from J, leaving 19 bases between. CDR3 size: 16 residues.

The CDR3 here is CSVAQGTNTGELFF. The CDR3 nucleotides read TGCAGCGTCGCACAGGGGACCAACACCGGGGAGCTGTTTTTT. The rearrangement uses TRBV29-1 and TRBJ2-2; 7 bases are shared with TRBD1. Germline loops: CDR1 SQVTM, CDR2 ANQGSEA. This CDR3 has 14 amino acids. The trim removed 6 bases at V and 2 bases at J, leaving 6 bases unmatched.

The rearrangement links TRBV4-3 to TRBJ2-1; D possibly uses TRBD1 or TRBD2 (6 bases each). V lost 4 bases to trimming and J lost 9 bases, with 13 bases between them. The CDR3 totals 13 residues. The germline V gene encodes CDR1 LGHNA and CDR2 YSLEER. The CDR3 coding sequence is TGCGCCAGCAGCCGGACAGCTAGCGCTGAGCAGTTCTTC. It is translated as CASSRTASAEQFF.

The chain couples TRBV5-5 to TRBJ1-5; D is unresolved. Germline assignment: CDR1 SGHKS and CDR2 YYEKEE (reference sequence). The CDR3 contains 14 residues. Between the trimmed V and J ends, which lost 3 bases and 9 bases, there was a span of 16 bases. The CDR3 reads CASSWTGSQRPQHF. CDR3 nucleotides: TGTGCCAGCAGCTGGACGGGATCACAGCGGCCCCAGCATTTT.

V gene TRBV28 combines with J gene TRBJ1-1; D might be TRBD1 (6 bases). CDR3 length: 14 amino acids. V gave up 1 base and J gave up 6 bases, with 12 bases separating them. CDR1 is MDHEN, CDR2 SYDVKM, per germline. The CDR3 DNA reads as TGTGCCAGCAGTTTATACGATACAGGGTCTGAAGCTTTCTTT. The encoded protein is CASSLYDTGSEAFF.

V is TRBV27 and J is TRBJ1-4, with D hard to call. From germline, CDR1 is MNHEY and CDR2 SMNVEV (reference sequence). V was shortened by 3 bases and J by 12 bases, with 11 bases between the two germline ends. This CDR3 is 12 amino acids long. The DNA of the CDR3 is TGTGCCAGCAGTTTGCCCCCAGGAGAACTGTTTTTT. The encoded protein is CASSLPPGELFF.

CDR3 coding DNA: TGTGCCAGCAGTGAAGGCAGGGGGCTTGGCTACACCTTC. Protein: CASSEGRGLGYTF. The chain combines TRBV2 with TRBJ1-2; TRBD1 matches at 8 bases. The CDR3 consists of 13 residues. Unmatched junction bases numbered 2, after V lost 1 base and J lost 7 bases. Germline CDR1 is SNHLY and CDR2 is FYNNEI.

This rearrangement joins TRBV7-8 to TRBJ1-4, with TRBD1 as a possible D gene (6 bases). V was pared by 4 bases and J by 0 bases, with 15 bases between. CDR3 length: 17 residues. Germline-derived CDR1 and CDR2 are SGHVS and FQNEAQ. This CDR3 is CASSSDHGTSTNEKLFF. CDR3 DNA: TGTGCCAGCAGCTCTGACCACGGGACATCAACTAATGAAAAACTGTTTTTT.